The T cell receptor (beta chain) described here comes from a study of blood T cell repertoires in COVID-19. Study-level background: From the United States, Italy and Spain came samples of acute and convalescent COVID-19. The analysed material was cDNA or gDNA that came from T cells, B-cell-depleted T cells, or PBMCs.

Source study methods: Amplified reference gene primers provided the basis for estimating nucleated cell counts. Produced via immunoSEQ multiplex PCR; TCRdb's table is partial and in-frame only. V and J calls and clone size are given by that table; D and trimming were obtained from the DNA. The profile shows approximately 69,000 clones, 75% to 90% of them singletons. The V and J ends lost 7 bases and 1 base respectively, with 7 bases between them. This CDR3 has 12 residues. The germline V gene has CDR1 SGHNT and CDR2 YYREEE (reference sequence). This sequence originates from a woman of 80 years or more with acute or convalescent COVID-19. The chain recombines TRBV5-4 with TRBJ2-3, with D hard to call. Sequenced material: peripheral blood. CDR3 sequence: CASARGTDTQYF. CDR3 in DNA: TGTGCCAGCGCCCGGGGCACAGATACGCAGTATTTT.